One sample yielded the 9 T cell receptor beta chains listed below, sequenced in a study of blood T cells in healthy people across ages. Sample-barcoded 5' priming and a J-beta primer mix drove a second PCR of roughly 7 to 11 cycles. TCRdb reprocessed the 5' RACE reads via MiXCR and lists one record per CDR3 protein. The sample includes about a million distinct CDR3 sequences, 51% of them seen just once. The sequenced sample was blood. These receptors all stem from an older woman in good health.

The rearrangement links TRBV28 to TRBJ2-1, with 9 bases fitting TRBD2. The CDR3 consists of 16 residues. J was trimmed by 3 bases and V by 6 bases; bases with no gene match: 9. Germline-derived CDR1 and CDR2 are MDHEN and SYDVKM. CDR3 residues: CASSGVLAGLYNEQFF. Here the CDR3 DNA reads TGTGCCAGCAGCGGGGTCCTAGCGGGGCTCTACAATGAGCAGTTCTTC.

This CDR3 reads CASSSRTGTPNYGYTF. The CDR3 nucleotides are TGTGCCAGCAGCTCTCGGACAGGAACGCCGAACTATGGCTACACCTTC. This chain connects TRBV5-5 to TRBJ1-2; 7 nucleotides match TRBD1. CDR1 SGHKS and CDR2 YYEKEE come from the germline V gene (reference sequence). The CDR3 contains 16 residues. The V and J ends lost 3 bases and 2 bases, in that order; junction bases with no gene match: 10.

The chain links TRBV12-3 or TRBV12-4 to TRBJ2-4; D is perhaps TRBD2 (6 bases). The CDR3 runs to 18 residues. Between the trimmed V and J ends, which lost 1 base and 13 bases, there was a span of 29 bases. CDR3 DNA sequence: TGTGCCAGCAGTTTAGTTCGGGGAACCCCGACTAGACTACGTGGGCAGTACTTC. This codes for CASSLVRGTPTRLRGQYF.

This sequence joins TRBV29-1 and TRBJ1-1, with a weak D call TRBD1 (5 bases). The CDR3 extends over 13 amino acids. The germline gives CDR1 SQVTM, CDR2 ANQGSEA. Trimming took 4 bases from V and 4 from J, leaving 13 bases between them. CDR3 residues: CSVVRGQTTEAFF. Here the CDR3 DNA reads TGCAGCGTTGTTCGGGGCCAAACCACTGAAGCTTTCTTT.

The sample holds a few counts of this clonotype. The V and J genes are TRBV7-2 and TRBJ2-3; TRBD2 matches 9 bases. Trimming cost V 4 bases and J 4 bases; bases outside gene matches: 18. Germline V gene lookup returns CDR1 SGHTA and CDR2 FQGNSA. There are 19 residues in the CDR3. CDR3 protein: CASSSVGSSGRWYPDTQYF. The CDR3 DNA reads as TGTGCCAGCAGCTCCGTTGGTAGCAGCGGGAGGTGGTATCCAGATACGCAGTATTTT.

This clonotype was detected a few times. This chain links TRBV24-1 with TRBJ2-1; D is ambiguous. With 4 bases removed from V and 9 bases from J, the gap between germline ends came to 18 bases. Germline CDR1 KGHDR, CDR2 SFDVKD. CDR3 length equals 15 residues. Here the CDR3 reads CATSDPQGPRSEQFF. CDR3 nucleotide sequence: TGTGCCACCAGTGACCCTCAAGGACCACGCAGTGAGCAGTTCTTC.

J is TRBJ2-1 and V is TRBV6-5; 9 bases fit TRBD2. V trimming: 10 bases; J trimming: 4 bases; junction bases outside the gene matches: 11. Germline V gives CDR1 MNHEY, CDR2 SVGAGI. The CDR3 runs to 15 residues. CDR3 sequence (DNA): TGTGCCACCTCACGAGCGGGGGGAAATTACAATGAGCAGTTCTTC. Its protein product is CATSRAGGNYNEQFF.

The chain is built from TRBV6-6 and TRBJ2-1; 8 positions match TRBD1. The junction had 8 bases not matched to a gene; V was cut back by 7 bases and J by 6 bases. From germline, CDR1 is MNHNY and CDR2 SVGAGI (reference sequence). This CDR3 spans 14 amino acids. The CDR3 coding sequence is TGTGCCAGCACGCAGGGGGCAGTGGGCAATGAGCAGTTCTTC. Encoded protein: CASTQGAVGNEQFF.

In the case of this clonotype: This may arise from a read error, as a much more abundant clone is one base away. This chain joins TRBV29-1 and TRBJ2-7; either TRBD1 or TRBD2 may supply D (5 bases each). The better agreement between TRBJ2-1 and the DNA end casts doubt on the J call. Germline V CDR1 and CDR2: SQVTM, ANQGSEA. There are 12 residues in the CDR3. The CDR3 coding sequence is TGCAGCGCGGGACCGTCCGGGGATGAGCAGTTCTTC. This encodes CSAGPSGDEQFF.